Given below is one T cell receptor (beta chain) in context. Its antigen remains unidentified. Per-nucleotide qualities are absent, and no much larger clonotype sits a single base away. The cohort consisted of 650 to 850 healthy bone marrow donors. At the time of sampling, every cohort member was nominally healthy, though immune exposures that went unrecorded were likely present. The donor tested CMV seronegative and was one of the 352 seronegative cohort members. Every donor gave a peripheral blood sample, and the peripheral blood mononuclear cells from that sample were used for TCR beta sequencing. Genomic DNA was extracted from the blood cell samples with the Qiagen DNeasy Blood Extraction Kit. The data are from a study of cytomegalovirus exposure and HLA in healthy donors (dated 2017 in TCRdb). A note on the overall study: According to an earlier analysis of 550 to 700 of the donors, 150 million to 200 million T cells yielded roughly 110 million unique TCR beta sequences and 276 Gb of sequence data. About 310 gigabases of sequencing data and 70 million to 100 million unique TCR sequences were included in an early release covering several hundred HLA-typed donors. The genetic ancestry cluster associated with self-reported Caucasian donors included 81% of the roughly 400 genotyped donors. The aim of the study was to test whether cataloging public T cell receptors could identify signatures of past pathogen exposure. The T cell repertoires of under 700 subjects were profiled by immunosequencing and related to cytomegalovirus serostatus. Along with the roughly 670-subject first cohort, a separate validation cohort of over a hundred different subjects was used. To predict cytomegalovirus infection status, the study brought together high-throughput TCR immunosequencing, statistical association of individual TCRs with disease status, and machine learning. A later analysis re-examined previously published TCR beta repertoires from several hundred donors and added high-resolution HLA genotyping to investigate patterns of TCR occurrence. Rather than drawing on any new phenotypic data, the later analysis identified candidate immune exposures from TCR beta sequences and the way those sequences occurred across donors. An earlier analysis of a few hundred of the donors applied high-throughput TCR beta sequencing to assess whether each TCR beta V gene segment acted as functional or pseudogenic. Donor age, sex, ethnicity and CMV serostatus were collected together with the repertoire data. A later genetic analysis used genome-wide SNP genotypes for about three fifths of the 666 donors, treating that subset as a discovery cohort. All discovery cohort repertoires had been generated using a single sequencing platform. HLA typing covered class I and class II loci at four-digit resolution. The number of donors typed differed by locus, with 629-630 for A, B, C, DRB1 and DQB1, roughly 520 for DQA1, 600 to 610 for DPA1, and 400 to 490 for DPB1. Five DR-DQ haplotypes were treated as single units for association and clustering because of strong linkage in the cohort. On average, around 240,000 unique TCR beta nucleotide sequences were sequenced per donor among 350 to 400 genotyped donors of the cohort, with around 19% of those sequences being non-productive.

The CDR3 has 12 amino acids, counting the end cysteine and phenylalanine. Only the CDR3 part of the read is kept: 36 bases, read in frame from the first base. The V end gives up 7 bases and the J end 4 bases, leaving 7 bases in the junction not matched to a gene. CDR1 and CDR2 are drawn from the germline V gene: SQVTM, ANQGSEA. The paper's findings and limits, for the study overall: The cohort was sequenced for TCR beta chains only, and without alpha or paired-chain data the features that could be detected were limited. A cluster of highly shared sequence variants was judged likely to be a technical artifact of the sequencing pipeline. Linkage disequilibrium might explain the correlated functional status among segregating V segments, but an unknown experimental factor could not be excluded. Because some donors lacked HLA typing at each locus, the association tests relied only on the typed subset. While some public TCRs were present in many individuals, most TCR sequences turned up only very rarely across donors. V-gene and J-gene trimming of TCR beta chains was associated with a missense DCLRE1C variant in a later genetic analysis, and the association was replicated in an independent cohort. The classifier was reported to diagnose cytomegalovirus status with high specificity and sensitivity in both the original cohort and the validation cohort. A further reported finding was that TCR beta sequences accurately predicted the HLA-A and HLA-B alleles for most subjects in the first cohort. Assigning TCR associations to individual alleles was difficult when HLA alleles, especially DR and DQ, strongly co-occurred. The study listed 170 or so TCR beta chains as associated with cytomegalovirus. For the cohort, immune exposure information was limited to CMV serostatus. Compared with the roughly 700-donor mean, donors in an Asian-associated ancestry cluster had fewer N-insertions in productive TCRs, according to a later genetic analysis. A few of the identified cytomegalovirus-associated TCR beta chains were confirmed in vitro to be specific for cytomegalovirus antigens. In a later analysis, several top co-occurrence clusters were reported to appear linked to parvovirus B19, influenza, CMV and Epstein-Barr virus. Compared with equally common non-associated chains, HLA-associated TCR beta chains in a later analysis were more clonally expanded and had lower generation probabilities. The authors suggested that the approach could potentially be extended to other disease states and immunological phenotypes. Over 15 rarely observed V segments, including chromosome 9 orphons, were excluded from the earlier analysis of several hundred of the donors because counts were too low. In an earlier analysis of more than 500 of the donors, most TCR beta V segments appeared in productive rearrangements about 90% or about 30% of the time, broadly matching IMGT annotations. At a false discovery rate of 0.05, a later analysis linked roughly 17,000 TCR beta sequences to specific HLA alleles. Some IMGT-functional V segments, including TRBV6-2 and TRBV6-3, could not be distinguished by the 87-base-pair reads and were therefore excluded. In a later analysis, most CMV-associated TCR beta chains were found to appear HLA-restricted, with HLA associations seemingly driven largely by CMV exposure. According to a later analysis, TCR association rates differed among HLA loci, with DRB1 alleles showing the most associated TCRs and HLA-C alleles showing the fewest. Presence/absence analyses assumed roughly uniform sequencing depth across donors, an assumption that may not hold.

Receptor amplification or capture employed the immunoSEQ multiplex PCR assay. A mixture of 60 forward primers for TCR Vbeta segments and 13 reverse primers for TCR Jbeta segments was used in the multiplex PCR. The CDR3 region of rearranged TCR beta genes was amplified from genomic DNA by a multiplex PCR assay. On the Illumina HiSeq System, the amplified TCR beta libraries were sequenced as 87-base-pair reads. Concerning the study's data processing: Across the 500 to 850 repertoires, a later analysis counted about 81 million unique TCR beta chains, around 11 million of which were shared by at least two donors. A nearest-neighbor algorithm error-corrected the raw reads and collapsed the reads into unique sequences, merging closely related sequences to remove PCR and sequencing errors. Alignment of CDR3 sequences to IMGT reference sequences was used to assign V, D and J gene segments. For a sequence to be retained, a match of at least six nucleotides to both a V gene segment and a J gene segment was required. A rearrangement counted as productive if the CDR3 had no stop codons and remained in frame with V and J, and every other rearrangement counted as non-productive. CDR3 was defined according to IMGT convention as the region running from the second conserved V-encoded cysteine to the conserved J-encoded phenylalanine. Sequences without an unambiguous match to a single V gene segment were excluded from the earlier analysis of about 600 of the donors. In an earlier analysis of approximately 590 of the donors, V segments were called functional above 56.7% productive rearrangements and were called segregating when the between-donor standard deviation exceeded 5%. To diagnose cytomegalovirus status from the catalog of TCR beta chain sequences, a statistical classification framework was built. In a later analysis, V and J genes were assigned by comparing TCR nucleotide sequences against IMGT/GENE-DB human TR gene sequences. A later analysis assigned CDR3 sequences and most-parsimonious VDJ recombination scenarios with the TCRdist pipeline. In a later analysis, every TCR beta chain was defined by the combination of its CDR3 amino acid sequence and its V-gene family, and reads without a unique V-gene family were dropped. To address suspected cross-contamination and a sequencing artifact, a later analysis removed 550 to 750 highly shared, low-generation-probability nucleotide sequences. In a later analysis, a clonal expansion index for each public chain was calculated from normalized within-repertoire ranks of inferred template counts. A later analysis computed generation probabilities with a VDJ recombination model fitted to out-of-frame rearrangements, and checked the results against IGoR. In a later analysis, TCR-TCR, TCR-HLA and TCR-CMV co-occurrence was scored with hypergeometric tests, and a repertoire-size bias correction was applied to TCR pairs. False discovery rates were estimated in a later analysis by permuting HLA or CMV assignments 20 times. In a later analysis, co-occurring TCRs were grouped using DBSCAN, with TCRdist sequence similarity added in when clustering inside HLA-allele-positive subsets. Repertoires with fewer than 30,000 or more than 120,000 public chains were left out of co-occurrence clustering, as were four to six repertoires with anomalous nucleotide sharing. TCRdb stores this immuneACCESS table with in-frame sequences only. Part of the clones is absent; in the studies checked, under half of the shortfall reflects unresolved V genes, and no reason is known for the rest. V and J calls and clone size are those listed in that table; D and trimming were worked out from the DNA. For this sample the table gives some 160,000 clones, of which 77% were detected only once. The ten largest clones represent 1.5% to 2% of the sample.

The sample consisted of PBMCs. This TCR derives from a woman aged 25-40 years in good health and CMV-seronegative. The chain is assembled from TRBV29-1 and TRBJ2-7, with 7 bases aligning to TRBD2. The bases are TGCAGCGCTGGGGCCGGGGGGTACGAGCAGTACTTC. Its translation reads: CSAGAGGYEQYF.